This paragraph covers one T cell receptor beta chain sequence. The antigen remains unidentified. The sample originates from a study of T cell repertoires in cytomegalovirus infection. Study in general: Evidence of both CMV infection and a matching HLA type came from public TCR beta signatures.

Trimming shortened V by 0 bases and J by 4 bases, and 12 bases separated the two germline ends. Germline V gene lookup returns CDR1 DFQATT and CDR2 SNEGSKA (reference sequence). There are 14 residues in the CDR3. TCRdb fed the reads into MiXCR, producing one record per CDR3 protein. The sample yields 350,000 to 400,000 distinct CDR3 sequences, approximately 35% seen once. This clonotype was sampled from a human donor in good health (CMV status not recorded). Some clones in this sample may be carry-over from other donors' samples. The chain carries TRBV20-1 and TRBJ1-2; D gene ambiguous. This material consisted of cultured PBMCs, taken from culture after CMV antigen stimulation. This CDR3 is CSAREGLRVYGYTF. In nucleotides, the CDR3 is TGCAGTGCTAGAGAGGGCCTCCGGGTCTATGGCTACACCTTC.